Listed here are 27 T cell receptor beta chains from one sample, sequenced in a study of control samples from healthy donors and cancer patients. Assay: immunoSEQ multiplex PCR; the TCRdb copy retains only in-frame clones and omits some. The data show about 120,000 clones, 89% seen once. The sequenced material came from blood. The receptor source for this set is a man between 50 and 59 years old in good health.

CDR3 DNA sequence: TGCGCCAGCAGCCAAGGGGGTGATATAGCTGGGGCCAACGTCCTGACTTTC. As protein: CASSQGGDIAGANVLTF. This chain connects TRBV4-1 to TRBJ2-6; D unresolved. Trimming took 1 base from V and 2 from J, leaving 12 bases between them. Looked up from germline, CDR1 is MGHRA and CDR2 is YSYEKL. The CDR3 contains 17 residues.

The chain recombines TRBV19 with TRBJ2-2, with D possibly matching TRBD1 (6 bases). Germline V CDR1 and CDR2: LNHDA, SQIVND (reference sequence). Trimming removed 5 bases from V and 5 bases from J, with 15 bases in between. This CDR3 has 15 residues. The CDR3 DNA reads TGTGCCAGTAGTTGGGGGCAGGGAGCGACCGGGGAGCTGTTTTTT. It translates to CASSWGQGATGELFF. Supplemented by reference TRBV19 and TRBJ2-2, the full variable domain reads DGGITQSPKYLFRKEGQNVTLSCEQNLNHDAMYWYRQDPGQGLRLIYYSQIVNDFQKGDIAEGYSVSREKKESFPLTVTSAQKNPTAFYLCASSWGQGATGELFFGEGSRLTVL.

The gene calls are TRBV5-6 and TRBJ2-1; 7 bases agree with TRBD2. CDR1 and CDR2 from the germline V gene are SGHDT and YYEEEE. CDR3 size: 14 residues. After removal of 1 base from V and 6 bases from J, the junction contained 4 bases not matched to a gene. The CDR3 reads CASSLSLAVNEQFF. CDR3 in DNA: TGTGCCAGCAGCTTGAGTCTAGCGGTCAATGAGCAGTTCTTC.

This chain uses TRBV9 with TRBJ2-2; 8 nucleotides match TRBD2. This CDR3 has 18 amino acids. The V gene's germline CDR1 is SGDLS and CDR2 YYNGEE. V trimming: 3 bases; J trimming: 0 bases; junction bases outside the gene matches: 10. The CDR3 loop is CASSARAPSGSNTGELFF. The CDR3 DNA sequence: TGTGCCAGCAGCGCGAGGGCTCCTAGCGGGTCGAACACCGGGGAGCTGTTTTTT.

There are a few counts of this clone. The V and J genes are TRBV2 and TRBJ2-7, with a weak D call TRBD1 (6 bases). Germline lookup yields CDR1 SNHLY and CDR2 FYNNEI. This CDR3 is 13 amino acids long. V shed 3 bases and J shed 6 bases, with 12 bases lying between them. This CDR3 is CASSEWGRGEQYF. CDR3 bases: TGTGCCAGCAGTGAGTGGGGGCGCGGCGAGCAGTACTTC.

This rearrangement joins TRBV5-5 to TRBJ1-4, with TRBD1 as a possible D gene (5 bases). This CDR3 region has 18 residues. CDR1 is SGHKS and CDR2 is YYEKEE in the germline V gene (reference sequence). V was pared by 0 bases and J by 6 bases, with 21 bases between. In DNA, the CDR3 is TGTGCCAGCAGCTTGGAACCAGGGCCATTTACAAAGGATGAAAAACTGTTTTTT. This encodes CASSLEPGPFTKDEKLFF.

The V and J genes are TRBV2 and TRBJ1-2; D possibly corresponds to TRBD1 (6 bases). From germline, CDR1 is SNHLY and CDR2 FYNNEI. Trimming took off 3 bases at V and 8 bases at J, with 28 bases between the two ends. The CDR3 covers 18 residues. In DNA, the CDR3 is TGTGCCAGCAGTGAGGGACACCCCCCAGGGGTAAAGAAAGGCGGCTACACCTTC. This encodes CASSEGHPPGVKKGGYTF.

The CDR3 protein is CASSIPGGQNYGYTF. The CDR3 DNA sequence: TGTGCCAGCAGCATACCCGGGGGACAGAACTATGGCTACACCTTC. This chain links TRBV5-4 with TRBJ1-2, with 7 bases aligning to TRBD1. V dropped 4 bases and J dropped 2; count of bases not matched to a gene: 8. Germline CDR1 SGHNT, CDR2 YYREEE (reference sequence). The CDR3 has 15 residues.

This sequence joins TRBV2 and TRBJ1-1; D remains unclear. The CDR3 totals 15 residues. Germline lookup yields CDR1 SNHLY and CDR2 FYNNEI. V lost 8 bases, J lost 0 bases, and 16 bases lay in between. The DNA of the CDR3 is TGTGCCAGCGGTAGGGTGGGCGGGATGAACACTGAAGCTTTCTTT. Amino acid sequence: CASGRVGGMNTEAFF.

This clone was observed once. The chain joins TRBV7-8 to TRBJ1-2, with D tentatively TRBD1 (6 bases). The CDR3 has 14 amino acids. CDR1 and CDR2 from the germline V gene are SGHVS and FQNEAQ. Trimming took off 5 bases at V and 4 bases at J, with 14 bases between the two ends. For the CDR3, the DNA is TGTGCCAGCAGCCTTTGGACAGACCTCTATGGCTACACCTTC. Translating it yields CASSLWTDLYGYTF.

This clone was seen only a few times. CDR3 in DNA: TGTGCCAGCAGTGATAGGGTTGGAGCTAATGAAAAACTGTTTTTT. It is translated as CASSDRVGANEKLFF. The J gene is TRBJ1-4, the V gene TRBV2; D gene ambiguous. The germline V gene has CDR1 SNHLY and CDR2 FYNNEI. The CDR3 runs to 15 residues. V lost 3 bases, J lost 3 bases, and 11 bases lay in between.

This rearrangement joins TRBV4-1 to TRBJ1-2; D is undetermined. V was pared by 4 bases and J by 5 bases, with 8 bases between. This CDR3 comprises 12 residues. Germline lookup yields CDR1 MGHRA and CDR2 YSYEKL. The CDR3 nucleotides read TGCGCCAGCAGCCGTGAGTCATATGGCTACACCTTC. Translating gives CASSRESYGYTF.

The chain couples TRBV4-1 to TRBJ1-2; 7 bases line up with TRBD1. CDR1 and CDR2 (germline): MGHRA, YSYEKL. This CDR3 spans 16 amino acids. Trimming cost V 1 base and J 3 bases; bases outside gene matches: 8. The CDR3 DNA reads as TGCGCCAGCAGCCAAGTCGCAGGGGGTCACGACTATGGCTACACCTTC. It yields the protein CASSQVAGGHDYGYTF.

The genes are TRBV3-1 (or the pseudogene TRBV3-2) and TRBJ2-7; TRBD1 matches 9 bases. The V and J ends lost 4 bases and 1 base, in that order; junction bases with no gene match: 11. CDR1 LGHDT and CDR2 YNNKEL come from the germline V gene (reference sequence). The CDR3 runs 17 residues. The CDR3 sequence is CASSPFPPGQGSYEQYF. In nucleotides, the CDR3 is TGTGCCAGCAGCCCATTCCCACCGGGACAGGGATCCTACGAGCAGTACTTC.

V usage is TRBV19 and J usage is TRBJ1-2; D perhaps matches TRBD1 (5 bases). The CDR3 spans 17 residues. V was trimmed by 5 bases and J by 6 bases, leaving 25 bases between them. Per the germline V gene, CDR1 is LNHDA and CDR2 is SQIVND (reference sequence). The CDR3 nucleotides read TGTGCCAGTAGTCCCCGGGACCGGCGCGCTAAGCGGCATGGCTACACCTTC. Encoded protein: CASSPRDRRAKRHGYTF.

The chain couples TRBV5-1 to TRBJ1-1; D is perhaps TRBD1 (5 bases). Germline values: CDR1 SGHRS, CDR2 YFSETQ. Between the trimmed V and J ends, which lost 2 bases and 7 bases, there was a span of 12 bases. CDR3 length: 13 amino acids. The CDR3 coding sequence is TGCGCCAGCAGCTTTAGGGACCAGGGTGAAGCTTTCTTT. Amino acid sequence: CASSFRDQGEAFF.

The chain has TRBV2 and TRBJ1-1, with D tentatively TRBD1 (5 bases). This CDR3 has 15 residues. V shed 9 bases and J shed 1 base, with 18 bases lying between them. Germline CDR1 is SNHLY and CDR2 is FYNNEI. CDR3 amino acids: CASLPGRGSNTEAFF. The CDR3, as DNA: TGTGCCAGTTTACCGGGGCGCGGGTCGAACACTGAAGCTTTCTTT.

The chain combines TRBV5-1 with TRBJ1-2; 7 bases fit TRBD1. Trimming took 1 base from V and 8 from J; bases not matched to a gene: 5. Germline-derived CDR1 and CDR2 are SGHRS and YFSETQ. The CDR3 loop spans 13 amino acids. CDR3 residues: CASSLTGTDGYTF. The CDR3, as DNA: TGCGCCAGCAGCTTGACCGGGACAGACGGCTACACCTTC.

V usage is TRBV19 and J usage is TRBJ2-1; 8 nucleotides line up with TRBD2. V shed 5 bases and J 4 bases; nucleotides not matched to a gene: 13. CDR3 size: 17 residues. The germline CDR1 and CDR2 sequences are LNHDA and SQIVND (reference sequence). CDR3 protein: CASSPGLGSPRYNEQFF. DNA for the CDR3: TGTGCCAGTAGTCCGGGACTAGGAAGTCCCCGTTACAATGAGCAGTTCTTC.

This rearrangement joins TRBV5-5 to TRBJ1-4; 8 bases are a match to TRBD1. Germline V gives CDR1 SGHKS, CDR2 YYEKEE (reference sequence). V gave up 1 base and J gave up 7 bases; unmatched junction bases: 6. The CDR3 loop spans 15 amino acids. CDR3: CASSLTGGYTEKLFF. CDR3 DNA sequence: TGTGCCAGCAGCTTGACAGGGGGTTATACTGAAAAACTGTTTTTT.

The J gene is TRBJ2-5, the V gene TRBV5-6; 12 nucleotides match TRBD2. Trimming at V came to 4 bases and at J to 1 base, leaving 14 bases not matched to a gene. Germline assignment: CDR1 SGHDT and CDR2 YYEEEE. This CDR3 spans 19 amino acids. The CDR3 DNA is TGTGCCAGCAGCCCGGGACGGGGGCTACTAGCGGGGGGCCAAGAGACCCAGTACTTC. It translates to CASSPGRGLLAGGQETQYF.

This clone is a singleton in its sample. For the CDR3, the DNA is TGTGCCAGTAGTCTACGGACACCGGGTAATGAAAAACTGTTTTTT. Protein product: CASSLRTPGNEKLFF. The chain uses TRBV19 and TRBJ1-4; D is possibly TRBD1 (5 bases). The CDR3 consists of 15 residues. Germline assignment: CDR1 LNHDA and CDR2 SQIVND (reference sequence). The V gene lost 5 bases and the J gene lost 4 bases, with 14 bases spanning the gap. Using reference TRBV19 and TRBJ1-4 for the parts outside the CDR3, the full variable domain is DGGITQSPKYLFRKEGQNVTLSCEQNLNHDAMYWYRQDPGQGLRLIYYSQIVNDFQKGDIAEGYSVSREKKESFPLTVTSAQKNPTAFYLCASSLRTPGNEKLFFGSGTQLSVL.

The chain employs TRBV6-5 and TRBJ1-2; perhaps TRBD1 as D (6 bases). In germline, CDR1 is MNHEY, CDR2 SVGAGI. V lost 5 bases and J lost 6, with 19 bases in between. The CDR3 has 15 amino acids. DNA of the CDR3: TGTGCCAGCAGTCCGGGACAAAGAGTACCCCATGGCTACACCTTC. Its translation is CASSPGQRVPHGYTF.

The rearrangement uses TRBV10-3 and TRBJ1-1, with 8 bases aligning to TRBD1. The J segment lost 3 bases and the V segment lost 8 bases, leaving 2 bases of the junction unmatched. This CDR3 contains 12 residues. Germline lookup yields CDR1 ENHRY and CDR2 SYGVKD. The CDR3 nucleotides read TGTGCCATCGGGGGACAGGACACTGAAGCTTTCTTT. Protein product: CAIGGQDTEAFF.

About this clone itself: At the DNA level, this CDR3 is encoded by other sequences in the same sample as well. CDR3: CAWRGAGLNQPQHF. The CDR3 DNA is TGTGCCTGGAGGGGGGCAGGGCTCAATCAGCCCCAGCATTTT. The chain joins TRBV30 to TRBJ1-5; TRBD1 might be the D (6 bases). V lost 3 bases, J lost 3 bases, and 12 bases lay in between. In germline, CDR1 is GTSNPN, CDR2 SVGIG (reference sequence). The CDR3 runs to 14 residues.

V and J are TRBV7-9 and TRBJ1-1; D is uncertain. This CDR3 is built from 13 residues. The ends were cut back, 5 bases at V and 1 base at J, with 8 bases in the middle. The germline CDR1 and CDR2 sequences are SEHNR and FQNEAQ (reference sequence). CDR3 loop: CASSLDTNTEAFF. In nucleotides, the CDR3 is TGTGCCAGCAGCCTCGACACGAACACTGAAGCTTTCTTT.

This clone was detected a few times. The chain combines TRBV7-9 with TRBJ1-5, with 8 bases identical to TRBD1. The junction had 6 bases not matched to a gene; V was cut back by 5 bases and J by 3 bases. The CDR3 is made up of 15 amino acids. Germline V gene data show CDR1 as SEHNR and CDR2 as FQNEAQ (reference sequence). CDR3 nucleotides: TGTGCCAGCAGCCTTACAGGGGGAGACAATCAGCCCCAGCATTTT. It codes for CASSLTGGDNQPQHF. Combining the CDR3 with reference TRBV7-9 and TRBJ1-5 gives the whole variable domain DTGVSQNPRHKITKRGQNVTFRCDPISEHNRLYWYRQTLGQGPEFLTYFQNEAQLEKSRLLSDRFSAERPKGSFSTLEIQRTEQGDSAMYLCASSLTGGDNQPQHFGDGTRLSIL.